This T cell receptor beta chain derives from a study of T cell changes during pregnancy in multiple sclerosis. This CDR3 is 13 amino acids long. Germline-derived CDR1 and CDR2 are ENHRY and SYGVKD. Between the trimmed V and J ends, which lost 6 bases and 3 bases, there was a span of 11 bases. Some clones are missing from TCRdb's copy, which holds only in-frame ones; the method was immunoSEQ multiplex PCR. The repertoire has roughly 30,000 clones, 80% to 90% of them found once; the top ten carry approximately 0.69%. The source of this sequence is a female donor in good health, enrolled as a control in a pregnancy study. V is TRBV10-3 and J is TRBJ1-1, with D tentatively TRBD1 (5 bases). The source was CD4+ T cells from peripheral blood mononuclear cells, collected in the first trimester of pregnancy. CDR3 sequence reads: CAIRPGSYTEAFF. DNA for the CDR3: TGTGCCATCAGGCCAGGGTCGTACACTGAAGCTTTCTTT.